This is a list of T cell receptor beta chains from one sample in a study of blood T cell repertoires in COVID-19. Assay: immunoSEQ multiplex PCR; the TCRdb copy retains only in-frame clones and omits some. This table has some 150,000 clones, over 75% appearing once. Sequencing used peripheral blood. Receptors were obtained from a woman in her fifties or sixties with COVID-19, enrolled during active disease. Both conserved end residues are part of each CDR3. D genes are given only for firm matches. Clone size appears in some rows only: once, few, many, or a class for an expanded clone.

CDR3aa: CASTPPHQQGSRGYTF
abundance: NA
v_gene: TRBV19
d_gene: NA

CDR3aa: CASSVPSFAGGTNTGELFF
abundance: NA
v_gene: TRBV9
d_gene: TRBD2

CDR3aa: CASSESYISGGGTDTQYF
abundance: NA
v_gene: TRBV10-1
d_gene: TRBD2

CDR3aa: CATRGGSAGQPQHF
abundance: many
v_gene: TRBV2
d_gene: NA

CDR3aa: CASSKNRGREETQYF
abundance: NA
v_gene: TRBV19
d_gene: TRBD1

CDR3aa: CASRTAGGGTYEQYF
abundance: few
v_gene: TRBV27
d_gene: TRBD2

CDR3aa: CASSTVGEQYF
abundance: NA
v_gene: TRBV19
d_gene: NA

CDR3aa: CASSRAPFTQQGRGQPQHF
abundance: once
v_gene: TRBV4-1
d_gene: NA

CDR3aa: CASSFPGGLAGYEQYF
abundance: NA
v_gene: TRBV9
d_gene: TRBD2

CDR3aa: CASSSGTGAYNEQFF
abundance: NA
v_gene: TRBV9
d_gene: TRBD1

CDR3aa: CASSFTIGQGRSGANVLTF
abundance: NA
v_gene: TRBV7-6
d_gene: TRBD1

CDR3aa: CAISARPLNTEAFF
abundance: NA
v_gene: TRBV10-3
d_gene: NA

CDR3aa: CASSEGDNTRNTIYF
abundance: once
v_gene: TRBV6-1
d_gene: NA

CDR3aa: CASSIGGTQNIQYF
abundance: NA
v_gene: TRBV19
d_gene: NA

CDR3aa: CASSLAGATEAFF
abundance: NA
v_gene: TRBV12-3/TRBV12-4
d_gene: NA

CDR3aa: CTWSIPGQGAYGYTF
abundance: NA
v_gene: TRBV30
d_gene: TRBD1

CDR3aa: CASSSTGGPLNYGYTF
abundance: NA
v_gene: TRBV11-1
d_gene: TRBD1

CDR3aa: CASSLVAGAYGYTF
abundance: NA
v_gene: TRBV7-9
d_gene: NA

CDR3aa: CASSHQPGLADGDYGYTF
abundance: few
v_gene: TRBV3-1/TRBV3-2
d_gene: NA

CDR3aa: CSLGRRGDTQYF
abundance: NA
v_gene: TRBV29-1
d_gene: TRBD2

CDR3aa: CTSSHSSAGELFF
abundance: NA
v_gene: TRBV1
d_gene: NA

CDR3aa: CASSSTSGGDEQYF
abundance: NA
v_gene: TRBV7-9
d_gene: TRBD2

CDR3aa: CASRLASGGNTIYF
abundance: NA
v_gene: TRBV19
d_gene: NA

CDR3aa: CASSPDRGYYGYTF
abundance: NA
v_gene: TRBV6-5
d_gene: TRBD1

CDR3aa: CASSLKLAGDTDTQYF
abundance: NA
v_gene: TRBV7-3
d_gene: TRBD2

CDR3aa: CASSHRAPPETQYF
abundance: NA
v_gene: TRBV6-2/TRBV6-3
d_gene: NA

CDR3aa: CASSLRTSGKETQYF
abundance: NA
v_gene: TRBV6-6
d_gene: TRBD2

CDR3aa: CSVEAVGAFF
abundance: NA
v_gene: TRBV29-1
d_gene: NA

CDR3aa: CASSVGFTGWDNEQFF
abundance: NA
v_gene: TRBV6-1
d_gene: NA

CDR3aa: CASSLVTMLNTEAFF
abundance: NA
v_gene: TRBV7-6
d_gene: NA

CDR3aa: CASSLVLSTDTQYF
abundance: medium-sized
v_gene: TRBV7-8
d_gene: NA

CDR3aa: CASTPKQGGGNQPQHF
abundance: NA
v_gene: TRBV19
d_gene: TRBD1

CDR3aa: CASSLVPSGGPSTDTQYF
abundance: NA
v_gene: TRBV5-1
d_gene: TRBD2